These 23 T cell receptor beta chains were all obtained from the same sample, sequenced in a study of regulatory T cells in long-lasting Graves disease (dated by TCRdb to 2020 to 2023). According to the study, the label for this sample's time point signals: newly diagnosed GD, antithyroid drugs for less than 3 months. For both TCR sequencing and RNA sequencing, RNA was extracted from PBMCs using TRIzol. Library preparation was by multiplex PCR. Reads for this sample came from an Illumina HiSeq 4000. To build TCR beta libraries, CDR3 regions were amplified by Arm-PCR using iRepertoire HTBI primers. Clones were called with MiXCR by TCRdb after fastp trimmed the public reads at Q25, and only in-frame beta chains were retained. Rows matching on CDR3 protein sequence are summarized as one entry with the most common DNA and genes. The sample includes 540,000 or so distinct CDR3 sequences, with less than 15% observed a single time. The biggest ten clones account for 10% of the sample.

These data also formed part of another study, on T cells in Graves' hyperthyroidism and ophthalmopathy.

Source: peripheral blood mononuclear cells (PBMCs), taken at new diagnosis, from a patient treated with antithyroid drugs. These receptors were collected from a man aged 25 to 40 with Graves disease. Donor details come from another sample of the same person, matched by shared clones.

The table lists this clonotype with many counts. V gene TRBV15 combines with J gene TRBJ1-1; D unclear. The V gene's germline CDR1 is LNHNV and CDR2 YYDKDF (reference sequence). The CDR3 extends over 15 amino acids. Trimming pared 0 bases from V and 6 bases from J, leaving 14 bases between. The CDR3 loop reads CATSRDVRGWAEAFF. The CDR3 DNA sequence: TGTGCCACCAGCAGAGATGTGCGGGGATGGGCTGAAGCTTTCTTT.

This clonotype was seen at least ten times. V and J are TRBV29-1 and TRBJ1-2; the D gene is possibly TRBD1 (5 bases). V dropped 7 bases and J dropped 8 bases, with 20 bases sitting between them. This CDR3 spans 13 amino acids. Germline loops: CDR1 SQVTM, CDR2 ANQGSEA. CDR3 in DNA: TGCAGCGGCCGGGACCCAATCAAGGGAGGCTACACCTTC. Translation gives CSGRDPIKGGYTF.

This clonotype was detected ten times or more. The chain is built from TRBV6-5 and TRBJ2-2; 9 bases map to TRBD1. Germline-derived CDR1 and CDR2 are MNHEY and SVGAGI. The CDR3 length is 15 residues. V lost 4 bases to trimming and J lost 3 bases; unmatched junction nucleotides: 3. CDR3 residues: CASSSRTGDTGELFF. The CDR3 DNA sequence: TGTGCCAGCAGTTCCCGGACAGGGGACACCGGGGAGCTGTTTTTT.

This clonotype was observed a handful of times. The chain links TRBV13 to TRBJ2-4; D gene ambiguous. Germline V gene sequence: CDR1 PRHDT, CDR2 FYEKMQ (reference sequence). This CDR3 contains 14 residues. V shed 8 bases and J shed 0 bases, with 11 bases lying between them. Here the CDR3 reads CASSDSIAKNIQYF. CDR3 bases: TGTGCCAGCTCAGATTCAATAGCCAAAAACATTCAGTACTTC.

The sample holds a few counts of this clonotype. J is TRBJ2-7 and V is TRBV7-2; unclear D gene. This CDR3 region has 14 residues. V lost 0 bases and J 11 bases, leaving 17 bases between the germline ends. Germline values: CDR1 SGHTA, CDR2 FQGNSA. This CDR3 reads CASSLAFDRVREYF. The CDR3 bases are TGTGCCAGCAGCTTAGCGTTTGATAGGGTTCGGGAGTACTTC.

This clonotype was observed many times. The chain recombines TRBV6-1 with TRBJ1-5, with D unresolved. Trimming shortened V by 2 bases and J by 2 bases, and 7 bases separated the two germline ends. The germline V gene encodes CDR1 MNHNS and CDR2 SASEGT. The CDR3 covers 14 residues. The CDR3 bases are TGTGCCAGCAGTGAAAACAGAGGCAATCAGCCCCAGCATTTT. Translating it yields CASSENRGNQPQHF.

This clonotype was observed at least ten times. This chain uses TRBV14 with TRBJ1-5; maybe TRBD1 (6 bases). The length of the CDR3 is 13 residues. V shed 4 bases and J shed 5 bases, with 9 bases lying between them. Per germline, CDR1 SGHDN and CDR2 FVKESK. CDR3 sequence reads: CASSPTGDQPQHF. CDR3 coding DNA: TGTGCCAGCAGCCCGACAGGCGATCAGCCCCAGCATTTT.

This clonotype was observed a handful of times. V usage is TRBV20-1 and J usage is TRBJ1-5, with D perhaps matching TRBD1 (6 bases). Looked up from germline, CDR1 is DFQATT and CDR2 is SNEGSKA (reference sequence). The germline V and J ends were trimmed by 2 bases and 0 bases, with 11 bases remaining between them. The CDR3 has 15 residues. For the CDR3, the DNA is TGCAGTGCTAGAACCCAACAGGGTAGCAATCAGCCCCAGCATTTT. Its protein product is CSARTQQGSNQPQHF.

Notes on this clonotype: One junction end disagrees with the germline gene, perhaps due to a read error. The J gene is TRBJ2-1, the V gene TRBV9, with 13 bases matching TRBD2. This CDR3 spans 20 amino acids. The germline CDR1 and CDR2 sequences are SGDLS and YYNGEE. The CDR3 region is CASSQLALAGGRSSYNEQFF. The DNA for the CDR3 is TGCGCCAGCAGCCAATTAGCACTAGCGGGAGGGCGGAGCTCCTACAATGAGCAGTTCTTC.

V and J are TRBV20-1 and TRBJ2-4; no clear D gene. CDR1 is DFQATT, CDR2 SNEGSKA, per germline (reference sequence). With 4 bases removed from V and 0 bases from J, the gap between germline ends came to 16 bases. The CDR3 runs to 16 residues. The CDR3 protein is CSATPRSALAKNIQYF. In nucleotides, the CDR3 is TGCAGTGCTACCCCTCGGTCTGCGCTAGCCAAAAACATTCAGTACTTC.

The rearrangement uses TRBV4-1 and TRBJ2-5; 9 nucleotides align to TRBD1. The ends lost 5 bases at V and 2 bases at J; junction bases unmatched: 9. The CDR3 is 16 residues long. Germline V lookup: CDR1 MGHRA, CDR2 YSYEKL. The CDR3 loop reads CASSTTGTGNQETQYF. Here the CDR3 DNA reads TGCGCCAGCAGCACCACCGGGACAGGGAATCAAGAGACCCAGTACTTC.

This clonotype has ten or more counts. The V call is TRBV6-6, the J call TRBJ2-7; 8 bases align to TRBD1. After removal of 0 bases from V and 6 bases from J, the junction contained 7 bases not matched to a gene. The CDR3 loop spans 15 amino acids. The germline V gene encodes CDR1 MNHNY and CDR2 SVGAGI (reference sequence). The CDR3: CASSYSTGALGEQYF. The CDR3 DNA is TGTGCCAGCAGTTACTCGACAGGGGCACTCGGCGAGCAGTACTTC.

This clonotype occurred many times. The chain has TRBV7-9 and TRBJ2-3; a weak D match, TRBD2 (5 bases). Trimming took 11 bases from V and 5 from J, leaving 17 bases between them. The CDR3 is 13 amino acids. Germline CDR1 is SEHNR and CDR2 is FQNEAQ (reference sequence). The CDR3 reads CAEHRRNQDTQYF. DNA for the CDR3: TGTGCCGAACATCGGAGGAATCAAGATACGCAGTATTTT.

There are many counts of this clonotype. The J gene is TRBJ2-2, the V gene TRBV27; TRBD1 matches at 11 bases. The CDR3 has 13 amino acids. Germline CDR1 MNHEY, CDR2 SMNVEV (reference sequence). V gave up 7 bases and J gave up 7 bases; unmatched junction bases: 2. This chain's CDR3 is CASKGQGVGELFF. The CDR3 DNA reads as TGTGCCAGCAAGGGACAGGGGGTCGGGGAGCTGTTTTTT.

The sample holds many counts of this clonotype. The chain employs TRBV6-1 and TRBJ2-5; D is unclear. The CDR3 is 13 amino acids. V was clipped by 10 bases and J by 1 base, with 13 bases between them. The germline V gene encodes CDR1 MNHNS and CDR2 SASEGT. CDR3 loop: CATNLVPQETQYF. CDR3 sequence (DNA): TGTGCCACAAACCTAGTTCCCCAAGAGACCCAGTACTTC.

This chain joins TRBV7-6 and TRBJ2-1; no firm D call. Germline CDR1 and CDR2: SGHVS and FNYEAQ. The CDR3 sequence is 13 residues long. Between the trimmed V and J ends, which lost 1 base and 5 bases, there was a span of 6 bases. DNA of the CDR3: TGTGCCAGCAGCTTAGTCGAGAACAATGAGCAGTTCTTC. Its translation: CASSLVENNEQFF.

CDR3 sequence (DNA): TGTGCCAGCTCAGAGGGGACAGGGGCCCTCTACGAGCAGTACTTC. Translation gives CASSEGTGALYEQYF. The gene calls are TRBV18 and TRBJ2-7, with TRBD1 matching over 10 bases. Looked up from germline, CDR1 is KGHSH and CDR2 is LQKENI. The CDR3 is 15 residues long. With V trimmed by 5 bases and J by 3 bases, 7 bases remained unmatched.

The V call is TRBV7-3, the J call TRBJ1-2, with D maybe TRBD1 (5 bases). V was shortened by 2 bases and J by 5 bases, with 15 bases between the two germline ends. The CDR3 extends over 15 amino acids. Germline V lookup: CDR1 SGHTA, CDR2 FQGTGA. The CDR3 DNA reads as TGTGCCAGCAGCTTACAGGGTCGACAAAAATATGGCTACACCTTC. Encoded protein: CASSLQGRQKYGYTF. The complete variable domain, with remaining parts taken from reference TRBV7-3 and TRBJ1-2, reads GAGVSQTPSNKVTEKGKYVELRCDPISGHTALYWYRQSLGQGPEFLIYFQGTGAADDSGLPNDRFFAVRPEGSVSTLKIQRTERGDSAVYLCASSLQGRQKYGYTFGSGTRLTVV.

This clonotype was recorded many times. This chain connects TRBV20-1 to TRBJ2-7; 7 bases match TRBD2. The length of the CDR3 is 17 residues. V was pared by 0 bases and J by 2 bases, with 13 bases of the junction left unmatched. Per germline, CDR1 DFQATT and CDR2 SNEGSKA (reference sequence). The CDR3 loop is CSARDTSASGIPYEQYF. CDR3 DNA: TGCAGTGCTAGAGATACTTCGGCCAGCGGGATACCCTACGAGCAGTACTTC.

This clonotype came up a few times. The CDR3 region has the DNA TGTGCCAGCAGCGTAGGTGGACAAAACATTCAGTACTTC. This sequence encodes CASSVGGQNIQYF. The J gene is TRBJ2-4, the V gene TRBV9; no firm D call. Per the germline V gene, CDR1 is SGDLS and CDR2 is YYNGEE. V dropped 0 bases and J dropped 5 bases, with 6 bases sitting between them. This CDR3 spans 13 amino acids.

The rearrangement uses TRBV9 and TRBJ2-3; D is unresolved. Trimming stripped 3 bases from V and 3 bases from J, with 8 bases between. This CDR3 has 13 residues. Germline V gives CDR1 SGDLS, CDR2 YYNGEE. In DNA, the CDR3 is TGTGCCAGCAGCGCCCTACTGACAGATACGCAGTATTTT. Protein: CASSALLTDTQYF.

This clonotype was observed at least ten times. V gene TRBV6-2 or TRBV6-3 combines with J gene TRBJ2-3; D perhaps matches TRBD2 (5 bases). The CDR3 sequence is 13 residues long. The V end lost 8 bases, the J end lost 2 bases, and 11 bases lay between the germline ends. Germline loops: CDR1 MNHEY, CDR2 SVGEGT. The CDR3 here is CASGRAITDTQYF. Written as DNA, the CDR3 is TGTGCCAGCGGGAGAGCCATCACAGATACGCAGTATTTT.

This clonotype was counted many times. The V and J genes are TRBV12-3 or TRBV12-4 and TRBJ2-1, with unresolved D. V was pared by 4 bases and J by 6 bases, with 16 bases between. The CDR3 has 15 residues. In DNA, the CDR3 is TGTGCCAGCAGTTCCTTTAACGGGCAGTCCAATGAGCAGTTCTTC. Encoded protein: CASSSFNGQSNEQFF.